These T cell receptor beta chains were read from a single sample in a study of blood T cell repertoires in COVID-19. Clones were read by immunoSEQ multiplex PCR, and TCRdb kept only the in-frame ones, dropping some. The table records 150,000 to 200,000 clones, around nine tenths of them present only once. The sample consisted of peripheral blood. All receptors come from a human donor in a cohort sampled during active COVID-19. Both conserved end residues are part of each CDR3. Each record gives: D gene, J gene, V gene, clone size, CDR3 protein, CDR3 DNA. The D gene is left open where the match is weak. Size is stated for part of the rows, as once, few or many counts, or as a class when the clone is expanded.

TRBD2	TRBJ2-7	TRBV15	NA	CATSRDGGRSGEGQYF	TGTGCCACCAGCAGAGATGGTGGGAGGAGCGGGGAGGGGCAGTACTTC
NA	TRBJ1-1	TRBV6-6	NA	CASSYSGGGTEAFF	TGTGCCAGCAGTTACTCAGGCGGAGGCACTGAAGCTTTCTTT
TRBD2	TRBJ2-5	TRBV19	NA	CASSILGREETQYF	TGTGCCAGTAGTATCCTCGGGAGGGAAGAGACCCAGTACTTC
NA	TRBJ2-7	TRBV30	NA	CAWRGRGLSYEQYF	TGTGCCTGGAGGGGTAGGGGACTCTCCTACGAGCAGTACTTC
NA	TRBJ2-7	TRBV5-5	NA	CASSFLWGETYEQYF	TGTGCCAGCAGCTTCCTTTGGGGAGAGACCTACGAGCAGTACTTC
TRBD2	TRBJ2-5	TRBV9	NA	CASSDRTGGETQYF	TGTGCCAGCAGCGATAGGACGGGAGGTGAGACCCAGTACTTC
TRBD2	TRBJ2-1	TRBV11-2	NA	CASSSSPGGPNEQFF	TGTGCCAGCAGCTCCTCTCCGGGAGGGCCTAATGAGCAGTTCTTC
TRBD2	TRBJ2-1	TRBV6-5	NA	CASSPTSGSFDEQFF	TGTGCCAGCAGTCCGACTAGCGGGAGTTTCGATGAGCAGTTCTTC
NA	TRBJ2-6	TRBV7-2	NA	CASSPVGVAGANVLTF	TGTGCCAGCAGCCCGGTCGGGGTTGCTGGGGCCAACGTCCTGACTTTC
TRBD2	TRBJ2-7	TRBV29-1	NA	CSVEAGVGEQYF	TGCAGCGTGGAAGCGGGGGTGGGGGAGCAGTACTTC
NA	TRBJ2-2	TRBV14	NA	CASSQERRQRNTGELFF	TGTGCCAGCAGCCAAGAACGCCGACAGAGGAACACCGGGGAGCTGTTTTTT
NA	TRBJ1-4	TRBV7-2	NA	CASSTLQGGEKLFF	TGTGCCAGCAGCACCCTTCAGGGTGGTGAAAAACTGTTTTTT
TRBD1	TRBJ1-5	TRBV19	NA	CASSSITGAFNQPQHF	TGTGCCAGTAGTAGCATAACAGGGGCCTTCAATCAGCCCCAGCATTTT
TRBD1	TRBJ1-1	TRBV6-1	NA	CASSEEARAGQGSEAFF	TGTGCCAGCAGTGAAGAAGCACGGGCGGGACAGGGTTCTGAAGCTTTCTTT
TRBD1	TRBJ1-4	TRBV6-1	NA	CASSELRGSEKLFF	TGTGCCAGCAGTGAACTCAGGGGGAGCGAAAAACTGTTTTTT
NA	TRBJ1-6	TRBV3-1/TRBV3-2	NA	CASSQEASPLHF	TGTGCCAGCAGCCAAGAGGCCTCACCCCTCCACTTT
NA	TRBJ1-2	TRBV10-3	NA	CAISLQQADRFNYGYTF	TGTGCCATCAGCCTCCAACAGGCGGACAGATTCAACTATGGCTACACCTTC
NA	TRBJ1-2	TRBV7-9	few	CASSWDNFYGYTF	TGTGCCAGCAGCTGGGACAACTTCTATGGCTACACCTTC
TRBD2	TRBJ2-5	TRBV5-1	NA	CASSLGASGRTETQYF	TGCGCCAGCAGCTTGGGAGCTAGCGGGAGGACAGAGACCCAGTACTTC
TRBD1	TRBJ1-2	TRBV28	NA	CASIGQGAFSGYTF	TGTGCCAGCATAGGACAGGGTGCTTTCAGTGGCTACACCTTC
NA	TRBJ1-1	TRBV28	NA	CASSVIRTEAFF	TGTGCCAGCAGTGTAATTAGAACTGAAGCTTTCTTT
NA	TRBJ1-5	TRBV7-8	few	CASSALGHSNQPQHF	TGTGCCAGCAGCGCCTTGGGCCATAGCAATCAGCCCCAGCATTTT
NA	TRBJ1-2	TRBV19	NA	CASSRVSDGNYGYTF	TGTGCCAGTAGCAGGGTCTCGGACGGGAACTATGGCTACACCTTC
NA	TRBJ2-7	TRBV19	many	CASSIDVASEQYF	TGTGCCAGTAGTATAGATGTAGCGTCCGAGCAGTACTTC
NA	TRBJ2-3	TRBV5-1	NA	CASSKDGDRSTDTQYF	TGCGCCAGCAGCAAAGACGGAGATCGAAGCACAGATACGCAGTATTTT
NA	TRBJ1-1	TRBV2	few	CASSEVLRRFTEAFF	TGTGCCAGCAGTGAAGTGCTACGGAGGTTCACTGAAGCTTTCTTT
NA	TRBJ2-1	TRBV9	NA	CASSVGGAGTLNEQFF	TGTGCCAGCAGCGTAGGGGGCGCTGGAACCCTCAATGAGCAGTTCTTC
NA	TRBJ1-1	TRBV5-1	NA	CASSLAARGTEAFF	TGCGCCAGCAGCTTGGCTGCCCGAGGCACTGAAGCTTTCTTT
TRBD2	TRBJ2-6	TRBV5-1	NA	CASSVGTSALSGANVLTF	TGCGCCAGCAGCGTCGGGACTAGCGCCCTCTCTGGGGCCAACGTCCTGACTTTC
NA	TRBJ2-1	TRBV5-4	NA	CASSRRGTATYNEQFF	TGTGCCAGCAGTAGGAGGGGGACAGCTACCTACAATGAGCAGTTCTTC
NA	TRBJ1-1	TRBV30	once	CAWANAENTEAFF	TGTGCCTGGGCGAATGCGGAGAACACTGAAGCTTTCTTT
NA	TRBJ2-3	TRBV7-2	once	CASSSRGDTQYF	TGTGCCAGCAGCAGCAGAGGGGATACGCAGTATTTT
NA	TRBJ1-4	TRBV19	NA	CASGEQGSDVKLFF	TGTGCCAGTGGGGAACAGGGCTCGGATGTAAAACTGTTTTTT
TRBD1	TRBJ1-1	TRBV19	NA	CASGARGSSTEAFF	TGTGCCAGCGGGGCCAGGGGGTCGAGCACTGAAGCTTTCTTT
TRBD2	TRBJ2-6	TRBV14	NA	CASRGGLAPGANVLTF	TGTGCCAGCAGAGGGGGACTAGCCCCGGGGGCCAACGTCCTGACTTTC
TRBD2	TRBJ2-3	TRBV3-1/TRBV3-2	NA	CASSQDLRTSRGDTQYF	TGTGCCAGCAGCCAGGACCTTCGGACTAGTAGGGGAGATACGCAGTATTTT
NA	TRBJ1-5	TRBV7-8	NA	CASPGRNPNQPQHF	TGTGCCAGCCCAGGGAGGAACCCCAATCAGCCCCAGCATTTT
NA	TRBJ2-7	TRBV9	few	CASSEGYEQYF	TGTGCCAGCAGCGAGGGGTACGAGCAGTACTTC
TRBD1	TRBJ1-2	TRBV27	NA	CASSFRQGGGYTF	TGTGCCAGCAGTTTCCGTCAGGGGGGAGGCTACACCTTC
TRBD1	TRBJ1-1	TRBV10-3	NA	CAIRGQANTEAFF	TGTGCCATCCGGGGACAGGCGAACACTGAAGCTTTCTTT
NA	TRBJ2-7	TRBV5-6	NA	CASSLGSGTYEQYF	TGTGCCAGCAGCTTGGGATCAGGCACCTACGAGCAGTACTTC
NA	TRBJ2-5	TRBV1	NA	CTSSQDIRGQETQYF	TGCACCAGCAGCCAAGATATTAGGGGACAAGAGACCCAGTACTTC
TRBD1	TRBJ2-7	TRBV28	NA	CASSSPRDSHFEQYF	TGTGCCAGCAGTTCGCCCCGGGACAGCCACTTTGAGCAGTACTTC
TRBD2	TRBJ2-7	TRBV15	once	CATSGGLTSGSRYEQYF	TGTGCCACCTCTGGGGGCCTGACTAGCGGGAGTCGTTACGAGCAGTACTTC
TRBD2	TRBJ2-5	TRBV6-5	NA	CASSYSKGGGRETQYF	TGTGCCAGCAGTTACTCGAAAGGCGGGGGTCGAGAGACCCAGTACTTC
NA	TRBJ2-1	TRBV1	NA	CTSSQEGPWGGRDLISREQFF	TGCACCAGCAGCCAAGAGGGCCCTTGGGGGGGGCGGGATCTTATCAGTCGTGAGCAGTTCTTC
NA	TRBJ2-7	TRBV10-1	once	CASVPGLLSYEQYF	TGCGCCAGCGTTCCAGGCCTCCTCTCCTACGAGCAGTACTTC
TRBD1	TRBJ2-7	TRBV7-8	NA	CASSPVRTGYLEQYF	TGTGCCAGCAGCCCCGTCCGGACAGGGTATCTCGAGCAGTACTTC